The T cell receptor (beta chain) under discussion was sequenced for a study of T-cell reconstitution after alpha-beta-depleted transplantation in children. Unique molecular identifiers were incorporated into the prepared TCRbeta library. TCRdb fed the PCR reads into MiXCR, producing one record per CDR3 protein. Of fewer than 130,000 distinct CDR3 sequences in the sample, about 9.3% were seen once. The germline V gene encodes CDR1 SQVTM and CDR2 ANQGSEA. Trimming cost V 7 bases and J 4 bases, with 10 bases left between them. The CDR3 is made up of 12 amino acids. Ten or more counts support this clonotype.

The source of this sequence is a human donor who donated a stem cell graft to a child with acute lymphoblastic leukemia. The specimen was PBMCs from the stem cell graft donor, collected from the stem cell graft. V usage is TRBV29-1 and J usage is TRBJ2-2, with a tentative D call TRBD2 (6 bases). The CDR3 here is CSARESTGELFF. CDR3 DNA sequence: TGCAGCGCGCGGGAAAGCACCGGGGAGCTGTTTTTT.